These 32 T cell receptor beta chains originate from one sample sequenced in a study of T cell changes during pregnancy in multiple sclerosis. This table comes from immunoSEQ multiplex PCR, and its TCRdb copy is limited to in-frame clones, with some not included. The sample carries around 52,000 clones, just under 90% recorded once. The sequencing sample was made of peripheral blood from another person, used as feeder cells. The receptors come from a human donor whose cells served as feeder cells for cultures in a pregnancy study.

This chain links TRBV27 with TRBJ2-2, with TRBD1 matching 8 bases. J lost 3 bases, V lost 5 bases, and 8 bases had no gene match. The CDR3 contains 16 residues. Per the germline V gene, CDR1 is MNHEY and CDR2 is SMNVEV (reference sequence). The CDR3 spells CASSTRQGSDTGELFF. The CDR3 DNA reads TGTGCCAGCAGTACCAGACAGGGGAGCGACACCGGGGAGCTGTTTTTT.

The chain is built from TRBV6-5 and TRBJ2-5; TRBD1 aligns across 9 bases. This CDR3 has 14 residues. After removal of 0 bases from V and 4 bases from J, the junction contained 0 bases not matched to a gene. The V gene's germline CDR1 is MNHEY and CDR2 SVGAGI. CDR3 bases: TGTGCCAGCAGTTACTCGGGACAGGGAGAGACCCAGTACTTC. Residues: CASSYSGQGETQYF.

The chain joins TRBV5-1 to TRBJ2-7; D is unclear. CDR3 length: 15 residues. From germline, CDR1 is SGHRS and CDR2 YFSETQ. Trimming removed 1 base at V and 3 bases at J, with 14 bases between. In DNA, the CDR3 is TGCGCCAGCAGCTTGAGGGCAGATTCCCTCTACGAGCAGTACTTC. Protein: CASSLRADSLYEQYF.

The table lists this clone with a count of one. The chain combines TRBV7-9 with TRBJ1-1; unclear D gene. CDR3 size: 16 residues. V was trimmed by 2 bases and J by 0 bases, leaving 13 bases between them. Germline loops: CDR1 SEHNR, CDR2 FQNEAQ (reference sequence). The CDR3 bases are TGTGCCAGCAGCTTAATAGAGGCAGTGATGAACACTGAAGCTTTCTTT. This encodes CASSLIEAVMNTEAFF. The full variable domain, its missing parts supplied by reference TRBV7-9 and TRBJ1-1, is DTGVSQNPRHKITKRGQNVTFRCDPISEHNRLYWYRQTLGQGPEFLTYFQNEAQLEKSRLLSDRFSAERPKGSFSTLEIQRTEQGDSAMYLCASSLIEAVMNTEAFFGQGTRLTVV.

This sequence joins TRBV18 and TRBJ2-1, with D perhaps assigned TRBD1 or TRBD2 (5 bases each). Germline assignment: CDR1 KGHSH and CDR2 LQKENI. The CDR3 contains 12 residues. V lost 3 bases and J 9 bases, leaving 9 bases between the germline ends. In DNA, the CDR3 is TGTGCCAGCTCACCTTTTGGGGGTGAGCAGTTCTTC. As protein: CASSPFGGEQFF.

V and J are TRBV5-4 and TRBJ2-2; D is ambiguous. V was pared by 9 bases and J by 5 bases, with 14 bases between. The V gene's germline CDR1 is SGHNT and CDR2 YYREEE (reference sequence). The CDR3 spans 13 residues. The CDR3 is CATPGPVTGELFF. CDR3 DNA: TGTGCCACCCCGGGCCCAGTTACCGGGGAGCTGTTTTTT.

The chain links TRBV5-3 to TRBJ1-6, with D perhaps matching TRBD1 (6 bases). TRBV5-3 is labeled an ORF, and its function is uncertain. V lost 1 base and J 5 bases, leaving 10 bases between the germline ends. The CDR3 is made up of 15 amino acids. CDR3 sequence reads: CARSLRQANNSPLHF. CDR3 in DNA: TGTGCCAGAAGCTTGCGACAGGCGAATAATTCACCCCTCCACTTT.

The chain joins TRBV5-8 to TRBJ1-5, with TRBD1 identical over 8 bases. J lost 7 bases, V lost 4 bases, and 16 bases had no gene match. The germline V gene has CDR1 SGHTS and CDR2 YDEGEE. The CDR3 has 17 amino acids. For the CDR3, the DNA is TGTGCCAGCAGCCGCACCCCGGGGGCAGGGGGCAGGCAGCCCCAGCATTTT. It translates to CASSRTPGAGGRQPQHF.

This clone was detected only once. The J gene is TRBJ2-1, the V gene TRBV30; the D gene is possibly TRBD1 (6 bases). The CDR3 extends over 15 amino acids. In germline, CDR1 is GTSNPN, CDR2 SVGIG (reference sequence). V lost 0 bases to trimming and J lost 4 bases, with 13 bases between them. Written as DNA, the CDR3 is TGTGCCTGGAGTGTAATGGGGGCGAAGTACAATGAGCAGTTCTTC. This gives the protein CAWSVMGAKYNEQFF. Full variable domain (remainder filled in from reference TRBV30 and TRBJ2-1): SQTIHQWPATLVQPVGSPLSLECTVEGTSNPNLYWYRQAAGRGLQLLFYSVGIGQISSEVPQNLSASRPQDRQFILSSKKLLLSDSGFYLCAWSVMGAKYNEQFFGPGTRLTVL.

The chain links TRBV15 to TRBJ1-5; D not certain. With 1 base removed from V and 4 bases from J, the gap between germline ends came to 8 bases. CDR1 and CDR2 from the germline V gene are LNHNV and YYDKDF (reference sequence). CDR3 size: 14 residues. This CDR3 is CATSRGTSNQPQHF. CDR3 DNA sequence: TGTGCCACCAGCAGAGGGACCTCAAATCAGCCCCAGCATTTT.

V is TRBV4-2 and J is TRBJ2-7; D call uncertain. CDR1 is LGHNA and CDR2 is YNFKEQ in the germline V gene. The CDR3 is 16 amino acids. Trimming took off 3 bases at V and 2 bases at J, with 17 bases between the two ends. CDR3 loop: CASSHLPMDRAYEQYF. DNA of the CDR3: TGTGCCAGCAGCCACCTTCCGATGGACCGGGCCTACGAGCAGTACTTC.

The CDR3 DNA reads TGTGCCAGCAGCTTGGAGACAGGGGCGTTGAACGAGCAGTACTTC. Residues: CASSLETGALNEQYF. This chain joins TRBV5-4 and TRBJ2-7; TRBD1 agrees at 8 bases. This CDR3 region has 15 residues. In germline, CDR1 is SGHNT, CDR2 YYREEE (reference sequence). With V trimmed by 0 bases and J by 5 bases, 7 bases remained unmatched.

This clone was recorded once. The J gene is TRBJ1-5, the V gene TRBV19; weak D call: TRBD1 (5 bases). CDR3 length equals 16 residues. CDR1 is LNHDA and CDR2 is SQIVND in the germline V gene (reference sequence). The V gene lost 1 base and the J gene lost 4 bases, with 14 bases spanning the gap. CDR3 region: CASSIGYTPGNQPQHF. The CDR3 DNA reads TGTGCCAGTAGTATAGGTTACACACCAGGGAATCAGCCCCAGCATTTT.

The chain links TRBV5-6 to TRBJ1-4; D not resolved. CDR3 length: 14 residues. The V and J ends lost 1 base and 5 bases respectively, with 9 bases between them. CDR1 and CDR2 from the germline V gene are SGHDT and YYEEEE. The CDR3 DNA follows: TGTGCCAGCAGCTTGCTTCGGGTGAATGAAAAACTGTTTTTT. Translating it yields CASSLLRVNEKLFF.

This clone has only one observation. The chain links TRBV5-5 to TRBJ2-5; D possibly corresponds to TRBD1 (5 bases). Deletions cut 1 base from V and 0 bases from J, with 7 bases between. The length of the CDR3 is 14 residues. The germline V gene encodes CDR1 SGHKS and CDR2 YYEKEE (reference sequence). The CDR3, as DNA: TGTGCCAGCAGCTTGTGGGGCTACCAAGAGACCCAGTACTTC. It encodes CASSLWGYQETQYF.

The chain couples TRBV2 to TRBJ2-7; D assignment may be TRBD1 or TRBD2 (5 bases each). CDR1 SNHLY and CDR2 FYNNEI come from the germline V gene. V was shortened by 4 bases and J by 10 bases, with 14 bases between the two germline ends. The length of the CDR3 is 12 residues. The CDR3 bases are TGTGCCAGCAGTGCGGGAAGACAGTACCAGTACTTC. This encodes CASSAGRQYQYF. The full variable domain, completed using reference TRBV2 and TRBJ2-7, is EPEVTQTPSHQVTQMGQEVILRCVPISNHLYFYWYRQILGQKVEFLVSFYNNEISEKSEIFDDQFSVERPDGSNFTLKIRSTKLEDSAMYFCASSAGRQYQYFGPGTRLTVT.

The chain couples TRBV7-2 to TRBJ1-1; D is unclear. V shed 0 bases and J shed 3 bases, with 5 bases lying between them. Germline V gene lookup returns CDR1 SGHTA and CDR2 FQGNSA. There are 13 residues in the CDR3. CDR3 sequence: CASSLAGYTEAFF. For the CDR3, the DNA is TGTGCCAGCAGCTTAGCAGGGTACACTGAAGCTTTCTTT.

The gene calls are TRBV5-5 and TRBJ1-2; D is perhaps TRBD1 (6 bases). Germline V gene lookup returns CDR1 SGHKS and CDR2 YYEKEE (reference sequence). The CDR3 loop spans 16 amino acids. Trimming shortened V by 0 bases and J by 0 bases, and 12 bases separated the two germline ends. CDR3 in amino acids: CASSLGSTGSNYGYTF. The CDR3 DNA reads TGTGCCAGCAGCTTGGGGTCCACAGGGTCTAACTATGGCTACACCTTC.

The chain carries TRBV11-2 and TRBJ2-4; D is undetermined. The CDR3 has 13 residues. Germline V gene sequence: CDR1 SGHAT, CDR2 FQNNGV. The germline V and J ends were trimmed by 1 base and 5 bases, with 6 bases remaining between them. DNA for the CDR3: TGTGCCAGCAGCTTAGTCCGAGAAAACATTCAGTACTTC. It specifies CASSLVRENIQYF.

The CDR3 DNA is TGTGCCAGTAGTATATTCCCAGGGACCATGAACACTGAAGCTTTCTTT. Encoded protein: CASSIFPGTMNTEAFF. The rearrangement joins TRBV19 to TRBJ1-1, with D perhaps matching TRBD1 (5 bases). CDR1 and CDR2 from the germline V gene are LNHDA and SQIVND (reference sequence). Trimming cost V 2 bases and J 0 bases, with 13 bases left between them. This CDR3 region has 16 residues. The full variable domain, its missing parts supplied by reference TRBV19 and TRBJ1-1, is DGGITQSPKYLFRKEGQNVTLSCEQNLNHDAMYWYRQDPGQGLRLIYYSQIVNDFQKGDIAEGYSVSREKKESFPLTVTSAQKNPTAFYLCASSIFPGTMNTEAFFGQGTRLTVV.

The chain employs TRBV13 and TRBJ1-2; TRBD1 might be the D (6 bases). The germline V gene encodes CDR1 PRHDT and CDR2 FYEKMQ (reference sequence). The V gene lost 1 base and the J gene lost 4 bases, with 10 bases spanning the gap. This CDR3 contains 14 residues. CDR3 sequence reads: CASSLAGGVYGYTF. The CDR3 DNA is TGTGCCAGCAGCTTAGCGGGGGGCGTCTATGGCTACACCTTC.

The chain combines TRBV7-2 with TRBJ2-7; TRBD1 might be the D (6 bases). Germline V gene data show CDR1 as SGHTA and CDR2 as FQGNSA. CDR3 length: 14 amino acids. Trimming pared 4 bases from V and 7 bases from J, leaving 17 bases between. The CDR3 coding sequence is TGTGCCAGCAGCTCGACGGCAGGGGCGTGGGAGCAGTACTTC. Residues: CASSSTAGAWEQYF. The whole variable domain, filled in from reference TRBV7-2 and TRBJ2-7, reads GAGVSQSPSNKVTEKGKDVELRCDPISGHTALYWYRQSLGQGLEFLIYFQGNSAPDKSGLPSDRFSAERTGGSVSTLTIQRTQQEDSAVYLCASSSTAGAWEQYFGPGTRLTVT.

The V and J genes are TRBV5-6 and TRBJ2-5; D not certain. The V end lost 1 base, the J end lost 3 bases, and 4 bases lay between the germline ends. There are 12 residues in the CDR3. Germline assignment: CDR1 SGHDT and CDR2 YYEEEE. The chain's CDR3 is CASSLQKETQYF. CDR3 bases: TGTGCCAGCAGCTTGCAAAAAGAGACCCAGTACTTC. Using reference TRBV5-6 and TRBJ2-5 for the parts outside the CDR3, the full variable domain is DAGVTQSPTHLIKTRGQQVTLRCSPKSGHDTVSWYQQALGQGPQFIFQYYEEEERQRGNFPDRFSGHQFPNYSSELNVNALLLGDSALYLCASSLQKETQYFGPGTRLLVL.

This clone was seen once. The rearrangement uses TRBV6-5 and TRBJ1-1; tentatively, D is TRBD1 (6 bases). The CDR3 length is 14 residues. Germline assignment: CDR1 MNHEY and CDR2 SVGAGI. Trimming pared 6 bases from V and 3 bases from J, leaving 14 bases between. This CDR3 is CASSLGGADTEAFF. The DNA for the CDR3 is TGTGCCAGCAGCCTGGGGGGCGCAGACACTGAAGCTTTCTTT.

The V gene is TRBV28, the J gene TRBJ2-7, with 7 bases identical to TRBD1. Germline-derived CDR1 and CDR2 are MDHEN and SYDVKM. CDR3 size: 15 residues. V was pared by 3 bases and J by 0 bases, with 5 bases of the junction left unmatched. The CDR3 DNA reads TGTGCCAGCAGTTTCGGACAGGTCCTCTCCTACGAGCAGTACTTC. Amino acid sequence: CASSFGQVLSYEQYF.

This chain joins TRBV4-1 and TRBJ2-7; maybe TRBD1 (6 bases). The CDR3 extends over 15 amino acids. Deletions cut 0 bases from V and 2 bases from J, with 11 bases between. CDR1 is MGHRA, CDR2 YSYEKL, per germline. This chain's CDR3 is CASSQETGKTYEQYF. CDR3 DNA: TGCGCCAGCAGCCAAGAAACAGGGAAGACCTACGAGCAGTACTTC.

The V and J genes are TRBV5-1 and TRBJ2-3, with D perhaps given as TRBD1 or TRBD2 (5 bases each). The germline V gene has CDR1 SGHRS and CDR2 YFSETQ. Between the trimmed V and J ends, which lost 1 base and 1 base, there was a span of 13 bases. The CDR3 runs 16 residues. CDR3 nucleotides: TGCGCCAGCAGCTTGACCGTTCAGGGACGCACAGATACGCAGTATTTT. It is translated as CASSLTVQGRTDTQYF.

The chain joins TRBV30 to TRBJ1-2; perhaps TRBD1 as D (5 bases). Germline lookup yields CDR1 GTSNPN and CDR2 SVGIG (reference sequence). This CDR3 is 15 amino acids long. Trimming pared 4 bases from V and 3 bases from J, leaving 18 bases between. CDR3 protein: CAWILFAGGYYGYTF. CDR3 DNA sequence: TGTGCCTGGATTCTGTTTGCTGGGGGTTACTATGGCTACACCTTC.

This clone was counted once. The chain couples TRBV7-2 to TRBJ2-7; D gene uncertain. The V gene lost 3 bases and the J gene lost 0 bases, with 9 bases spanning the gap. This CDR3 region has 14 residues. Germline CDR1 SGHTA, CDR2 FQGNSA. The CDR3 loop is CASSFRRSSYEQYF. CDR3 DNA sequence: TGTGCCAGCAGCTTTCGACGGAGCTCCTACGAGCAGTACTTC.

The chain recombines TRBV7-3 with TRBJ2-5, with D possibly called TRBD1 or TRBD2 (5 bases each). The CDR3 consists of 14 residues. Trimming pared 5 bases from V and 7 bases from J, leaving 17 bases between. Per the germline V gene, CDR1 is SGHTA and CDR2 is FQGTGA. Written as DNA, the CDR3 is TGTGCCAGCAGCCAAAGGGACCTAGAAGCGACCCAGTACTTC. It is translated as CASSQRDLEATQYF.

The chain recombines TRBV4-3 with TRBJ2-3; 11 bases agree with TRBD1. Germline V gene lookup returns CDR1 LGHNA and CDR2 YSLEER. V shed 4 bases, J shed 1 base, and the junction held 7 bases outside the gene matches. The CDR3 length is 17 residues. Written as DNA, the CDR3 is TGCGCCAGCAGCCTCGGTGGACAGGGGGCCCGCACAGATACGCAGTATTTT. It is translated as CASSLGGQGARTDTQYF.

The CDR3 DNA reads as TGTGCCAGCAGCTTGGGATTAGGGACTGAAGCTTTCTTT. It encodes CASSLGLGTEAFF. The V and J genes are TRBV5-5 and TRBJ1-1, with D hard to call. Looked up from germline, CDR1 is SGHKS and CDR2 is YYEKEE (reference sequence). The CDR3 sequence is 13 residues long. Trimming removed 0 bases at V and 5 bases at J, with 8 bases between.